Listed here are 20 T cell receptor beta chains from one sample, sequenced in a study of cytomegalovirus exposure and HLA in healthy donors. Vbeta (60) and Jbeta (13) primers were used in the PCR. This table comes from immunoSEQ multiplex PCR, and its TCRdb copy is limited to in-frame clones, with some not included. This sample carries hundreds of thousands of clones, roughly two thirds of them seen once, and the ten largest clones take approximately 2.3%. What was sequenced was PBMCs. The source of these receptors is a female donor in good health and CMV-seronegative.

This chain uses TRBV9 with TRBJ1-6; 7 bases are a match to TRBD1. V trimming: 0 bases; J trimming: 8 bases; junction bases outside the gene matches: 8. Germline lookup yields CDR1 SGDLS and CDR2 YYNGEE. The CDR3 has 16 amino acids. CDR3 DNA: TGTGCCAGCAGCGTAGATAGTCGGGACAGTTATTCACCCCTCCACTTT. It yields the protein CASSVDSRDSYSPLHF.

This chain uses TRBV25-1 with TRBJ1-1; no firm D call. Germline CDR1 is MGHDK and CDR2 is SYGVNS. Trimming shortened V by 2 bases and J by 0 bases, and 7 bases separated the two germline ends. This CDR3 has 14 amino acids. The CDR3 protein is CASSETDMNTEAFF. The CDR3 nucleotides are TGTGCCAGCAGTGAAACAGATATGAACACTGAAGCTTTCTTT.

This clone came up a few times. V usage is TRBV6-1 and J usage is TRBJ1-4, with 8 bases matching TRBD1. The CDR3 totals 14 residues. The germline V gene encodes CDR1 MNHNS and CDR2 SASEGT. J lost 5 bases, V lost 5 bases, and 4 bases had no gene match. The chain's CDR3 is CASSRQGANEKLFF. The CDR3 nucleotides read TGTGCCAGCAGTAGGCAGGGGGCGAATGAAAAACTGTTTTTT.

This chain connects TRBV5-1 to TRBJ1-5; D perhaps matches TRBD1 (6 bases). CDR3 length equals 14 residues. CDR1 is SGHRS, CDR2 YFSETQ, per germline. Trimming removed 0 bases at V and 8 bases at J, with 12 bases between. CDR3 bases: TGCGCCAGCAGCTTGGTTGGGGGCAGGGAGCCCCAGCATTTT. This encodes CASSLVGGREPQHF.

This rearrangement joins TRBV5-1 to TRBJ1-1; D not resolved. Trimming removed 0 bases at V and 4 bases at J, with 16 bases between. CDR3 length: 16 residues. Germline V CDR1 and CDR2: SGHRS, YFSETQ. The CDR3: CASSLGVAPRGTEAFF. The CDR3 nucleotides are TGCGCCAGCAGCTTGGGAGTGGCTCCACGGGGCACTGAAGCTTTCTTT.

This clone has just a few counts. This chain links TRBV7-2 with TRBJ2-1; 9 nucleotides line up with TRBD2. This CDR3 region has 15 residues. CDR1 is SGHTA and CDR2 is FQGNSA in the germline V gene. With 3 bases clipped from V and 3 bases from J, the junction kept 3 bases outside the gene matches. CDR3 in DNA: TGTGCCAGCAGCTTGACTAGCGGATACTACAATGAGCAGTTCTTC. Its translation is CASSLTSGYYNEQFF.

This clone came up a few times. The chain carries TRBV28 and TRBJ2-2; TRBD2 matches 9 bases. The V gene's germline CDR1 is MDHEN and CDR2 SYDVKM. The V segment lost 7 bases and the J segment 2 bases; nucleotides outside the gene matches: 8. The CDR3 has 16 amino acids. In nucleotides, the CDR3 is TGTGCCAGCACTTCCCCTAGCGGGGTAAACACCGGGGAGCTGTTTTTT. Translating gives CASTSPSGVNTGELFF.

The rearrangement joins TRBV27 to TRBJ2-7; 8 bases fit TRBD2. CDR1 is MNHEY, CDR2 SMNVEV, per germline (reference sequence). Trimming took 5 bases from V and 3 from J; bases not matched to a gene: 18. CDR3 length: 18 amino acids. The CDR3 region has the DNA TGTGCCAGCAGTCAAAATTATCGACGTAGCGGGAATGACTACGAGCAGTACTTC. Amino acids: CASSQNYRRSGNDYEQYF.

The genes are TRBV14 and TRBJ2-5; 11 nucleotides match TRBD2. The assigned J gene may be wrong: the sequence end matches TRBJ2-7 better. The CDR3 consists of 15 residues. Germline CDR1 is SGHDN and CDR2 is FVKESK. This CDR3 is CASSRPTSGSYEQYF. The CDR3 DNA is TGTGCCAGCAGCCGACCAACTAGCGGGAGTTACGAGCAGTACTTC.

This chain connects TRBV6-5 to TRBJ2-5, with a tentative D call TRBD2 (5 bases). V lost 4 bases and J lost 4, with 16 bases in between. The germline V gene has CDR1 MNHEY and CDR2 SVGAGI. The CDR3 runs 15 residues. The DNA for the CDR3 is TGTGCCAGCAGTTTATCAGTATTAGGGAGAGAGACCCAGTACTTC. Its translation is CASSLSVLGRETQYF.

This chain joins TRBV6-6 and TRBJ2-2; 9 nucleotides align to TRBD2. V shed 5 bases and J 3 bases; nucleotides not matched to a gene: 4. There are 15 residues in the CDR3. Germline values: CDR1 MNHNY, CDR2 SVGAGI (reference sequence). CDR3 sequence (DNA): TGTGCCAGCAGTCGGACTAGCGCTTACACCGGGGAGCTGTTTTTT. Amino acids: CASSRTSAYTGELFF.

V and J are TRBV5-8 and TRBJ2-5; 8 bases are shared with TRBD2. The germline V gene encodes CDR1 SGHTS and CDR2 YDEGEE. The CDR3 runs 14 residues. With V trimmed by 3 bases and J by 11 bases, 12 bases remained unmatched. The CDR3 sequence: CASSWTSTTKGQYF. The CDR3 nucleotides are TGTGCCAGCAGCTGGACTAGCACTACGAAGGGGCAGTACTTC.

The sample holds a few counts of this clone. The V and J genes are TRBV29-1 and TRBJ2-5; D gene uncertain. The J call could be wrong; TRBJ2-7 is a better fit for the DNA end. The germline V gene has CDR1 SQVTM and CDR2 ANQGSEA. The CDR3 runs 11 residues. The chain's CDR3 is CSVEESYEQYF. CDR3 nucleotides: TGCAGCGTTGAGGAGTCCTACGAGCAGTACTTC.

This clone showed up just a few times. This same CDR3 is encoded by further DNA sequences in the sample. The gene calls are TRBV9 and TRBJ2-1; 12 bases fit TRBD2. Germline values: CDR1 SGDLS, CDR2 YYNGEE. The V and J ends lost 3 bases and 4 bases, in that order; junction bases with no gene match: 2. The CDR3 is 15 residues long. CDR3 sequence (DNA): TGTGCCAGCAGCGCGACTAGCGGGAGTTACAATGAGCAGTTCTTC. This encodes CASSATSGSYNEQFF.

This sequence joins TRBV7-2 and TRBJ2-1; 9 bases map to TRBD2. The CDR3 has 15 residues. Germline V CDR1 and CDR2: SGHTA, FQGNSA. After removal of 7 bases from V and 3 bases from J, the junction contained 7 bases not matched to a gene. CDR3 DNA sequence: TGTGCCAGCATGGGGGGGCGGGAGGGCTACAATGAGCAGTTCTTC. This translates into CASMGGREGYNEQFF.

The chain combines TRBV27 with TRBJ2-7; 7 positions agree with TRBD1. The CDR3 is 16 residues long. V shed 3 bases and J 7 bases; nucleotides not matched to a gene: 15. Germline CDR1 MNHEY, CDR2 SMNVEV (reference sequence). CDR3 nucleotide sequence: TGTGCCAGCAGTTTCTTGACAGGGCTGACGACGGGAGAGCAGTACTTC. Its translation: CASSFLTGLTTGEQYF.

This clone was detected only a few times. The chain employs TRBV10-3 and TRBJ1-1, with TRBD1 as a possible D gene (5 bases). V lost 6 bases to trimming and J lost 4 bases, with 15 bases between them. From germline, CDR1 is ENHRY and CDR2 SYGVKD. This CDR3 has 14 residues. The CDR3 DNA sequence: TGTGCCATCAGGACGCAGGGACTAGTCACTGAAGCTTTCTTT. It codes for CAIRTQGLVTEAFF.

The table lists this clone with a count of one. The chain couples TRBV4-1 to TRBJ2-5, with D unclear. Germline-derived CDR1 and CDR2 are MGHRA and YSYEKL. Trimming removed 1 base at V and 7 bases at J, with 13 bases between. The CDR3 totals 14 residues. The CDR3 loop reads CASSQGATSGTQYF. As DNA, the CDR3 is TGCGCCAGCAGCCAAGGGGCGACCTCAGGGACCCAGTACTTC.

The chain has TRBV27 and TRBJ1-2; tentatively, D is TRBD1 (5 bases). The V gene lost 7 bases and the J gene lost 3 bases, with 21 bases spanning the gap. CDR3 length equals 16 residues. Germline-derived CDR1 and CDR2 are MNHEY and SMNVEV (reference sequence). This CDR3 is CASKDSIGIGDYGYTF. The CDR3 bases are TGTGCCAGCAAAGACAGTATAGGTATAGGGGACTATGGCTACACCTTC.

The sample holds one count of this clone. V gene TRBV2 combines with J gene TRBJ2-1; D may be TRBD2 (6 bases). Germline CDR1 reads SNHLY; CDR2 reads FYNNEI. This CDR3 has 15 residues. V was pared by 3 bases and J by 4 bases, with 13 bases between. The CDR3 DNA is TGTGCCAGCAGTGAGGGCGGGAATCCGTACAATGAGCAGTTCTTC. It yields the protein CASSEGGNPYNEQFF.